This T cell receptor (beta chain) was sequenced for a study of T-cell reconstitution after alpha-beta-depleted transplantation in children. This clonotype was counted many times. V was shortened by 4 bases and J by 3 bases, with 25 bases between the two germline ends. The germline V gene has CDR1 SGHAT and CDR2 FQNNGV. The CDR3 runs to 19 residues. The TCRbeta library was prepared with unique molecular identifiers. TCRdb analysed the PCR reads with MiXCR anew, one entry per CDR3 protein. Of more than 85,000 distinct CDR3 sequences in the sample, around 10% are singletons; the top ten hold about 7.3%. The specimen was PBMCs from the stem cell graft donor, collected from the stem cell graft. The rearrangement links TRBV11-2 to TRBJ2-1, with D possibly being TRBD2 (5 bases). The clonotype comes from a human donor who donated a stem cell graft to a child with acute lymphoblastic leukemia. Here the CDR3 DNA reads TGTGCCAGCAGCTCCGTCCCGACTCGAGGGATGGCCGACTACAATGAGCAGTTCTTC. It translates to CASSSVPTRGMADYNEQFF.